This T cell receptor (beta chain) comes out of a study of cytomegalovirus exposure and HLA in healthy donors. Whole-study findings and limits: Sequencing likely generated an artifact that appeared as a cluster of highly shared sequence variants. About 87% or about 30% of the time was how often most TCR beta V segments were productive, according to an earlier analysis. According to a later analysis, most TCR beta chains associated with CMV appeared HLA-restricted.

This PCR relied on a set of 60 Vbeta primers and 13 Jbeta primers. Generated by immunoSEQ multiplex PCR, the TCRdb table keeps only in-frame clones and is missing some. Of more than 90,000 clones listed, approximately 69% are singletons. Germline values: CDR1 KGHSH, CDR2 LQKENI. This CDR3 has 16 amino acids. V gave up 3 bases and J gave up 0 bases; unmatched junction bases: 3. Among the donors, all were healthy bone marrow donors. Comments on this clone: What it recognizes is unknown.

The sequencing input was PBMCs. The rearrangement joins TRBV18 to TRBJ1-3; 9 nucleotides line up with TRBD1. This clonotype originated in a woman aged 45-65 years in good health and CMV-seropositive. This CDR3 reads CASSPMGQGSGNTIYF. CDR3 in DNA: TGTGCCAGCTCACCTATGGGACAGGGCTCTGGAAACACCATATATTTT.